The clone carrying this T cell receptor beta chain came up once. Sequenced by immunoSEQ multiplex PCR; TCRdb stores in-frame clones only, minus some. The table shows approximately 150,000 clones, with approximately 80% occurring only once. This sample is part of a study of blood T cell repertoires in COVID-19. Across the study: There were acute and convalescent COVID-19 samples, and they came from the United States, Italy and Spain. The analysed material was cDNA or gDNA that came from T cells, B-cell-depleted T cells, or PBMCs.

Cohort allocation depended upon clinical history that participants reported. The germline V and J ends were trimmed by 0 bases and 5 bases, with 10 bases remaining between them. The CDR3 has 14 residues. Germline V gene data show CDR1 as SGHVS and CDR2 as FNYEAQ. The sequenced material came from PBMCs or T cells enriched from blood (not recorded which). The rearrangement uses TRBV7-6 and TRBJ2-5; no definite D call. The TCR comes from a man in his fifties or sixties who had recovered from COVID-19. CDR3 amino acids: CASSLASREETQYF. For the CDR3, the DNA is TGTGCCAGCAGCTTAGCATCGAGAGAGGAGACCCAGTACTTC. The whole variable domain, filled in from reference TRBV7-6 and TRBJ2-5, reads GAGVSQSPRYKVTKRGQDVALRCDPISGHVSLYWYRQALGQGPEFLTYFNYEAQQDKSGLPNDRFSAERPEGSISTLTIQRTEQRDSAMYRCASSLASREETQYFGPGTRLLVL.